A single sample is the source of the 20 T cell receptor beta chains below, sequenced in a study of human T cells and chemical hapten exposure. Described time point: patch test 1, 2 weeks after DPC sensitization. This sample's treatment: therapeutic diphenylcyclopropenone sensitization with weekly scalp DPC. TCRdb redid the calling of the RACE reads with MiXCR, one entry per CDR3 protein. The sample includes tens of thousands of distinct CDR3 sequences, approximately 10% of them seen just once. Material: whole blood, obtained in connection with sensitization to the hapten diphenylcyclopropenone (DPC). These TCRs come from a middle-aged man with alopecia areata. Some clones in this sample may be carry-over from other donors' samples.

This clonotype was recorded a few times. This chain uses TRBV6-5 with TRBJ2-1; tentative D call: TRBD2 (5 bases). Trimming stripped 5 bases from V and 4 bases from J, with 18 bases between. Germline CDR1 and CDR2: MNHEY and SVGAGI. This CDR3 comprises 16 residues. The CDR3 region is CASSPWTLTGYNEQFF. For the CDR3, the DNA is TGTGCCAGCAGTCCCTGGACGCTAACGGGGTACAATGAGCAGTTCTTC.

The chain combines TRBV7-2 with TRBJ2-2, with D tentatively TRBD2 (6 bases). With 2 bases removed from V and 6 bases from J, the gap between germline ends came to 19 bases. CDR1 is SGHTA, CDR2 FQGNSA, per germline. CDR3 length equals 17 residues. CDR3 in DNA: TGTGCCAGCAGCTTAAAGGGACCGGGACTTAGGGCCGGGGAGCTGTTTTTT. As protein: CASSLKGPGLRAGELFF.

This rearrangement joins TRBV7-6 to TRBJ2-3; maybe TRBD2 (5 bases). Per germline, CDR1 SGHVS and CDR2 FNYEAQ. CDR3 length equals 14 residues. Trimming took 0 bases from V and 1 from J, leaving 5 bases between them. In DNA form, the CDR3 reads TGTGCCAGCAGCTTAGCGGGAGGCACAGATACGCAGTATTTT. This encodes CASSLAGGTDTQYF. Full variable domain (missing parts from reference TRBV7-6 and TRBJ2-3): GAGVSQSPRYKVTKRGQDVALRCDPISGHVSLYWYRQALGQGPEFLTYFNYEAQQDKSGLPNDRFSAERPEGSISTLTIQRTEQRDSAMYRCASSLAGGTDTQYFGPGTRLTVL.

This rearrangement joins TRBV30 to TRBJ2-4, with 9 bases aligning to TRBD2. The CDR3 is 15 amino acids. Per the germline V gene, CDR1 is GTSNPN and CDR2 is SVGIG (reference sequence). Germline trimming cut 5 bases from V and 0 bases from J; bases unmatched to any gene: 5. CDR3 in DNA: TGTGCCTGGGGTAGCGGGGGCCTAGCCAAAAACATTCAGTACTTC. Translating gives CAWGSGGLAKNIQYF.

The rearrangement uses TRBV5-4 and TRBJ2-3; D remains unclear. This CDR3 region has 15 residues. The ends were cut back, 3 bases at V and 0 bases at J, with 11 bases in the middle. Per the germline V gene, CDR1 is SGHNT and CDR2 is YYREEE (reference sequence). DNA for the CDR3: TGTGCCAGCAGCTATGGTTCGGACAGCACAGATACGCAGTATTTT. This encodes CASSYGSDSTDTQYF.

The chain links TRBV20-1 to TRBJ1-4; no definite D call. Germline assignment: CDR1 DFQATT and CDR2 SNEGSKA (reference sequence). Trimming took 1 base from V and 5 from J, leaving 8 bases between them. The CDR3 spans 13 residues. As DNA, the CDR3 is TGCAGTGCTAGAGCGAGCCTGAATGAAAAACTGTTTTTT. Protein product: CSARASLNEKLFF.

The J gene is TRBJ2-7, the V gene TRBV5-1; D gene ambiguous. V lost 4 bases to trimming and J lost 7 bases, with 18 bases between them. Germline lookup yields CDR1 SGHRS and CDR2 YFSETQ. The CDR3 contains 14 residues. CDR3 in amino acids: CASSPPDLLGEQYF. The CDR3 DNA follows: TGCGCCAGCAGCCCGCCTGACCTCCTGGGAGAGCAGTACTTC. Looking up the rest from reference TRBV5-1 and TRBJ2-7 gives the full variable domain: KAGVTQTPRYLIKTRGQQVTLSCSPISGHRSVSWYQQTPGQGLQFLFEYFSETQRNKGNFPGRFSGRQFSNSRSEMNVSTLELGDSALYLCASSPPDLLGEQYFGPGTRLTVT.

The V gene is TRBV20-1, the J gene TRBJ2-3; TRBD2 aligns across 9 bases. The CDR3 runs 17 residues. The germline CDR1 and CDR2 sequences are DFQATT and SNEGSKA (reference sequence). V lost 2 bases and J lost 4; bases outside the gene matches: 13. CDR3 protein: CSARRGTRRTSADTQYF. CDR3 in DNA: TGCAGTGCTAGAAGGGGCACCCGGAGGACTAGCGCAGATACGCAGTATTTT.

This clonotype has just a few counts. The chain combines TRBV7-6 with TRBJ1-3, with no clear D. Germline CDR1 reads SGHVS; CDR2 reads FNYEAQ. The CDR3 spans 15 residues. Trimming pared 2 bases from V and 0 bases from J, leaving 8 bases between. The DNA for the CDR3 is TGTGCCAGCAGCTTAATGGTCAACTCTGGAAACACCATATATTTT. Translation gives CASSLMVNSGNTIYF.

This clonotype turned up a few times. The chain joins TRBV5-6 to TRBJ2-7; 7 bases line up with TRBD1. The germline V gene has CDR1 SGHDT and CDR2 YYEEEE. CDR3 length: 14 residues. V dropped 4 bases and J dropped 3; count of bases not matched to a gene: 7. The CDR3 sequence is CASSLTGSYYEQYV. The CDR3 DNA sequence: TGTGCCAGCAGCCTGACAGGGTCCTACTACGAGCAGTACGTC.

This clonotype turned up a few times. V is TRBV5-8 and J is TRBJ2-3, with D possibly being TRBD1 (6 bases). The CDR3 runs 14 residues. Germline V gene sequence: CDR1 SGHTS, CDR2 YDEGEE. The ends were cut back, 4 bases at V and 2 bases at J, with 11 bases in the middle. The CDR3 protein is CASSPGHATDTQYF. The CDR3 DNA follows: TGTGCCAGCAGCCCGGGACATGCCACAGATACGCAGTATTTT.

The chain employs TRBV5-5 and TRBJ1-4; tentative D call: TRBD1 (5 bases). V was shortened by 2 bases and J by 11 bases, with 16 bases between the two germline ends. From germline, CDR1 is SGHKS and CDR2 YYEKEE (reference sequence). CDR3 length: 14 residues. CDR3 nucleotides: TGTGCCAGCAGCTTTGCCCCGGCAGGGTATAAACTGTTTTTT. It specifies CASSFAPAGYKLFF.

This clonotype was counted only a few times. The chain has TRBV9 and TRBJ2-2, with D perhaps given as TRBD1 or TRBD2 (6 bases each). The CDR3 is 15 residues long. Trimming took off 4 bases at V and 6 bases at J, with 16 bases between the two ends. Germline V gene lookup returns CDR1 SGDLS and CDR2 YYNGEE. CDR3 loop: CASSYTGGSAGELFF. In DNA form, the CDR3 reads TGTGCCAGCAGCTATACCGGGGGCTCGGCCGGGGAGCTGTTTTTT.

This sequence joins TRBV7-2 and TRBJ2-3, with TRBD2 matching 9 bases. The trim removed 7 bases at V and 2 bases at J, leaving 7 bases unmatched. The CDR3 is 15 amino acids. CDR1 SGHTA and CDR2 FQGNSA come from the germline V gene. CDR3 nucleotide sequence: TGTGCCAGCACCCTGGGACTAGCTCCCACAGATACGCAGTATTTT. Translation gives CASTLGLAPTDTQYF.

This clonotype was counted between two and nine times. This chain joins TRBV6-6 and TRBJ2-3; weak D call: TRBD2 (5 bases). The CDR3 has 13 residues. Germline V lookup: CDR1 MNHNY, CDR2 SVGAGI (reference sequence). Trimming left V 11 bases short and J 0 bases short, with 12 bases between. Here the CDR3 DNA reads TGTGCCGCAGGACTTTCTAGCACAGATACGCAGTATTTT. Protein sequence: CAAGLSSTDTQYF.

This clonotype appeared many times. The chain carries TRBV6-2 or TRBV6-3 and TRBJ2-7, with D unresolved. In germline, CDR1 is MNHEY, CDR2 SVGEGT. Trimming shortened V by 6 bases and J by 3 bases, and 9 bases separated the two germline ends. This CDR3 has 12 amino acids. The CDR3 region has the DNA TGTGCCAGCAGCCCCGTGGGCTACGAGCAGTACGTC. Translation gives CASSPVGYEQYV.

The chain recombines TRBV5-4 with TRBJ2-5; D is perhaps TRBD2 (7 bases). With 5 bases removed from V and 2 bases from J, the gap between germline ends came to 19 bases. Per germline, CDR1 SGHNT and CDR2 YYREEE (reference sequence). CDR3 length: 16 amino acids. CDR3 in amino acids: CASSFPLQGGQETQYF. DNA of the CDR3: TGTGCCAGCAGTTTCCCGCTACAGGGAGGGCAAGAGACCCAGTACTTC.

This clonotype was picked up a small number of times. V and J are TRBV20-1 and TRBJ2-7, with TRBD2 matching over 9 bases. J lost 1 base, V lost 1 base, and 2 bases had no gene match. The CDR3 loop spans 14 amino acids. Germline V gene sequence: CDR1 DFQATT, CDR2 SNEGSKA (reference sequence). The CDR3 DNA reads TGCAGTGCTAGAGGTCTAGCGGGGTCCTACGAGCAGTACTTC. Its protein product is CSARGLAGSYEQYF.

This clonotype was observed a few times. The V and J genes are TRBV5-5 and TRBJ1-6; D gene unclear. V lost 3 bases, J lost 0 bases, and 10 bases lay in between. The CDR3 is made up of 16 amino acids. The V gene's germline CDR1 is SGHKS and CDR2 YYEKEE (reference sequence). The CDR3 is CASSSGGSSYNSPLHF. The DNA for the CDR3 is TGTGCCAGCAGCTCTGGAGGGAGCTCCTATAATTCACCCCTCCACTTT.

This clonotype was counted at least ten times. This chain's CDR3 is CATSRGDRETDTQYF. The CDR3, as DNA: TGTGCCACCAGCAGAGGGGACAGGGAAACAGATACGCAGTATTTT. The chain uses TRBV15 and TRBJ2-3; 9 nucleotides agree with TRBD1. After removal of 1 base from V and 3 bases from J, the junction contained 2 bases not matched to a gene. The CDR3 is 15 residues long. CDR1 is LNHNV, CDR2 YYDKDF, per germline (reference sequence).